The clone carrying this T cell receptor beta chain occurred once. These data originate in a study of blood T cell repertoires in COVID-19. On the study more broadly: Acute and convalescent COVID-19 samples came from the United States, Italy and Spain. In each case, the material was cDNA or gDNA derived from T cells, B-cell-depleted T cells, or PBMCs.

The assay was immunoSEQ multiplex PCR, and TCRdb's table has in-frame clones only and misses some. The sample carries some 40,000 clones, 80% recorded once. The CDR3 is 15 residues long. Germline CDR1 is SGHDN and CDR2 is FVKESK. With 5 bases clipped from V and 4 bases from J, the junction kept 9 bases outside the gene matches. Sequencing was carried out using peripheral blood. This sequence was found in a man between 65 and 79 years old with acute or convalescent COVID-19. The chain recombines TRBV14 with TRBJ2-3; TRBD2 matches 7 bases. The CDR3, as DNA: TGTGCCAGCAGCTGGTCGGGGGGAGGCTCAGATACGCAGTATTTT. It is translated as CASSWSGGGSDTQYF. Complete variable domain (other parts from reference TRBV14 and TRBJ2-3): EAGVTQFPSHSVIEKGQTVTLRCDPISGHDNLYWYRRVMGKEIKFLLHFVKESKQDESGMPNNRFLAERTGGTYSTLKVQPAELEDSGVYFCASSWSGGGSDTQYFGPGTRLTVL.